The 10 T cell receptor beta chains reported below all come from one sample, sequenced in a study of T cell changes during pregnancy in multiple sclerosis. Data came from immunoSEQ multiplex PCR; TCRdb stores just in-frame clones and leaves some out. The data hold approximately 60,000 clones, with roughly 92% observed a single time. Sequenced material: CD8+ T cells from peripheral blood mononuclear cells, taken in the second trimester of pregnancy. These receptors were obtained from a female donor with multiple sclerosis, enrolled in a pregnancy study.

The rearrangement uses TRBV19 and TRBJ1-1, with 10 bases that match TRBD1. CDR1 and CDR2 (germline): LNHDA, SQIVND (reference sequence). V shed 0 bases and J 5 bases; nucleotides not matched to a gene: 18. This CDR3 has 20 amino acids. The CDR3 region has the DNA TGTGCCAGTAGTATAGACCTCTCCTTGGGGACAGGGGCCGGGGGAACTGAAGCTTTCTTT. Translation: CASSIDLSLGTGAGGTEAFF.

The chain carries TRBV7-9 and TRBJ2-4, with D possibly TRBD2 on 6 matching bases. V was clipped by 5 bases and J by 2 bases, with 13 bases between them. Germline CDR1 is SEHNR and CDR2 is FQNEAQ (reference sequence). The CDR3 is 15 amino acids. The CDR3 here is CASSQTEGTKNIQYF. The CDR3 DNA sequence: TGTGCCAGCAGCCAGACGGAGGGGACCAAAAACATTCAGTACTTC.

The V and J genes are TRBV28 and TRBJ2-5; tentative D call: TRBD2 (5 bases). The V gene's germline CDR1 is MDHEN and CDR2 SYDVKM. The CDR3 extends over 12 amino acids. The V end was cut by 6 bases, the J end by 2 bases, with 7 bases between. CDR3 region: CASSGVQETQYF. The CDR3 DNA is TGTGCCAGCAGCGGGGTACAAGAGACCCAGTACTTC.

With regard to this clone: This sample includes further DNA sequences coding for the same CDR3. The chain combines TRBV27 with TRBJ2-7, with TRBD1 matching over 8 bases. The V segment lost 2 bases and the J segment 3 bases; nucleotides outside the gene matches: 3. This CDR3 spans 14 amino acids. Germline CDR1 MNHEY, CDR2 SMNVEV (reference sequence). The CDR3 loop is CASSLGQGGYEQYF. CDR3 coding DNA: TGTGCCAGCAGTTTAGGACAGGGTGGCTACGAGCAGTACTTC.

The rearrangement links TRBV7-8 to TRBJ2-5; D remains unclear. The V gene lost 3 bases and the J gene lost 5 bases, with 19 bases spanning the gap. This CDR3 has 16 amino acids. CDR1 and CDR2 (germline): SGHVS, FQNEAQ. For the CDR3, the DNA is TGTGCCAGCAGCTTCTTAGTACAAAAAGACTTGGAGACCCAGTACTTC. Its translation is CASSFLVQKDLETQYF.

The chain employs TRBV28 and TRBJ1-1, with 7 bases aligning to TRBD1. Germline V gives CDR1 MDHEN, CDR2 SYDVKM. J lost 3 bases, V lost 1 base, and 8 bases had no gene match. CDR3 length equals 16 residues. CDR3 loop: CASSLSLAGGHTEAFF. The CDR3 nucleotides read TGTGCCAGCAGTTTATCCCTCGCAGGGGGGCACACTGAAGCTTTCTTT. Full variable domain (missing parts from reference TRBV28 and TRBJ1-1): DVKVTQSSRYLVKRTGEKVFLECVQDMDHENMFWYRQDPGLGLRLIYFSYDVKMKEKGDIPEGYSVSREKKERFSLILESASTNQTSMYLCASSLSLAGGHTEAFFGQGTRLTVV.

V and J are TRBV5-6 and TRBJ2-3; D might be TRBD1 (5 bases). The germline V gene encodes CDR1 SGHDT and CDR2 YYEEEE. With 0 bases removed from V and 6 bases from J, the gap between germline ends came to 8 bases. The CDR3 is made up of 13 amino acids. In DNA, the CDR3 is TGTGCCAGCAGCTTGGGACAGACGGATACGCAGTATTTT. This translates into CASSLGQTDTQYF.

The chain is built from TRBV6-1 and TRBJ2-3; TRBD2 matches at 14 bases. J gave up 0 bases and V 1 base, and 0 bases lay outside the gene matches. The CDR3 runs 17 residues. The germline gives CDR1 MNHNS, CDR2 SASEGT. CDR3 sequence: CASSEGTSGRSTDTQYF. The CDR3 region has the DNA TGTGCCAGCAGTGAAGGGACTAGCGGGAGGAGCACAGATACGCAGTATTTT.

The chain employs TRBV9 and TRBJ1-2; D remains ambiguous. The CDR3 spans 11 residues. With 0 bases removed from V and 8 bases from J, the gap between germline ends came to 5 bases. Germline CDR1 is SGDLS and CDR2 is YYNGEE. This CDR3 is CASSVGVGYTF. The CDR3 DNA reads TGTGCCAGCAGCGTAGGAGTAGGCTACACCTTC.

This chain links TRBV11-2 with TRBJ2-5; D is possibly TRBD2 (5 bases). Germline CDR1 reads SGHAT; CDR2 reads FQNNGV. Between the trimmed V and J ends, which lost 4 bases and 2 bases, there was a span of 23 bases. The CDR3 is 18 amino acids. CDR3 sequence (DNA): TGTGCCAGCAGCTCGACGGGGAATTCGGGCAGCTTTCAAGAGACCCAGTACTTC. Its protein is CASSSTGNSGSFQETQYF. Using reference TRBV11-2 and TRBJ2-5 for the parts outside the CDR3, the full variable domain is EAGVAQSPRYKIIEKRQSVAFWCNPISGHATLYWYQQILGQGPKLLIQFQNNGVVDDSQLPKDRFSAERLKGVDSTLKIQPAKLEDSAVYLCASSSTGNSGSFQETQYFGPGTRLLVL.